Presented here are 9 T cell receptor beta chains from one specimen sequenced in a study of blood T cell repertoires in COVID-19. Using immunoSEQ multiplex PCR, the repertoire was profiled, and TCRdb retains in-frame clones only, with some absent. The sample yields 84,000 or so clones, roughly 90% seen once. Sequenced input: peripheral blood. These receptor sequences come from a man between 65 and 85 years old with acute or convalescent COVID-19.

The gene calls are TRBV2 and TRBJ1-2, with D perhaps TRBD1 (5 bases). V was trimmed by 4 bases and J by 8 bases, leaving 14 bases between them. Germline CDR1 and CDR2: SNHLY and FYNNEI. CDR3 size: 13 residues. In DNA, the CDR3 is TGTGCCAGCAGTGGGGAGGCAGGGTACGGCTACACCTTC. This codes for CASSGEAGYGYTF.

This clone turned up a few times. This chain joins TRBV30 and TRBJ2-7; no reliable D call. The germline gives CDR1 GTSNPN, CDR2 SVGIG (reference sequence). Trimming pared 2 bases from V and 6 bases from J, leaving 8 bases between. This CDR3 is built from 11 residues. The CDR3 coding sequence is TGTGCCTGGAGTTCAATGTCCGAGCAGTACTTC. This encodes CAWSSMSEQYF.

This clone was seen once. The chain is built from TRBV6-2 or TRBV6-3 and TRBJ1-5; unclear D gene. The V end was cut by 4 bases, the J end by 5 bases, with 9 bases between. CDR1 is MNHEY and CDR2 is SVGEGT in the germline V gene. The CDR3 sequence is 13 residues long. The CDR3 loop is CASSLNPDQPQHF. The DNA for the CDR3 is TGTGCCAGCAGTTTGAACCCGGATCAGCCCCAGCATTTT.

This chain links TRBV6-5 with TRBJ2-1, with TRBD2 matching 10 bases. The CDR3 totals 15 residues. Germline CDR1 and CDR2: MNHEY and SVGAGI. J lost 4 bases, V lost 7 bases, and 7 bases had no gene match. The DNA of the CDR3 is TGTGCCAGCACTACACTAGCGGGGCAATACAATGAGCAGTTCTTC. Encoded protein: CASTTLAGQYNEQFF.

V is TRBV5-4 and J is TRBJ2-5; 10 nucleotides align to TRBD1. CDR1 is SGHNT, CDR2 YYREEE, per germline (reference sequence). Unmatched junction bases numbered 7, after V lost 4 bases and J lost 4 bases. There are 15 residues in the CDR3. This chain's CDR3 is CASSPRDRGIETQYF. DNA for the CDR3: TGTGCCAGCAGCCCCCGGGACAGGGGTATAGAGACCCAGTACTTC.

Regarding this clone: The conserved closing phenylalanine or tryptophan is absent in this CDR3, likely reflecting a read error. This chain links TRBV10-3 with TRBJ1-6, with 7 bases identical to TRBD1. The CDR3 spans 14 residues. CDR1 and CDR2 (germline): ENHRY, SYGVKD. V was clipped by 6 bases and J by 5 bases; unmatched bases: 4. The CDR3 region is CAIRGDSDNSPLHL. The CDR3 DNA sequence: TGTGCCATCAGGGGGGACAGCGATAATTCACCCCTCCACCTT.

This chain links TRBV4-1 with TRBJ1-4; D is perhaps TRBD1 (5 bases). CDR3 size: 16 residues. Germline assignment: CDR1 MGHRA and CDR2 YSYEKL. Between the trimmed V and J ends, which lost 0 bases and 4 bases, there was a span of 12 bases. The DNA for the CDR3 is TGCGCCAGCAGCCAAGATTTCCCGGGGGTTAATGAAAAACTGTTTTTT. It yields the protein CASSQDFPGVNEKLFF.

Notes on this clone: This same CDR3 is encoded by further DNA sequences in the sample. J is TRBJ2-7 and V is TRBV12-3 or TRBV12-4; a possible D gene is TRBD1 (6 bases). V was clipped by 5 bases and J by 4 bases, with 9 bases between them. This CDR3 is built from 12 residues. Here the CDR3 reads CASSPGQYEQYF. In nucleotides, the CDR3 is TGTGCCAGCAGTCCCGGACAGTACGAGCAGTACTTC.

DNA for the CDR3: TGTGCCAGCTCACCACTCAGACAACTAGACCCGTCTGGAAACACCATATATTTT. Its translation: CASSPLRQLDPSGNTIYF. The rearrangement uses TRBV18 and TRBJ1-3; the D is unclear. This CDR3 region has 18 residues. Germline CDR1 KGHSH, CDR2 LQKENI. The germline V and J ends were trimmed by 1 base and 1 base, with 17 bases remaining between them.